This T cell receptor beta chain was recovered during a study of human T cells and chemical hapten exposure. One entry per CDR3 protein results from TCRdb running MiXCR on the RACE reads. Among approximately 110,000 distinct CDR3 sequences, more than 9.5% were seen once, and the ten largest hold under 4.5%. The CDR3 runs to 15 residues. Trimming removed 2 bases from V and 3 bases from J; junction bases left unmatched: 5. Per germline, CDR1 DFQATT and CDR2 SNEGSKA (reference sequence). Indicated time point: patch test 1, 2 weeks after DPC sensitization. Treatment of the sample: therapeutic diphenylcyclopropenone sensitization with weekly scalp DPC. This clonotype has more than one count but fewer than ten.

This TCR was sampled from a woman in her thirties or forties with alopecia areata. Some clones in this sample may be carry-over from other donors' samples. This chain connects TRBV20-1 to TRBJ2-3; 10 nucleotides line up with TRBD2. This sample comprised whole blood, obtained in connection with sensitization to the hapten diphenylcyclopropenone (DPC). The CDR3 DNA follows: TGCAGTGCTAGAAGGAGGACTAGCGGTACAGATACGCAGTATTTT. Translated: CSARRRTSGTDTQYF.